This TCR beta chain was sequenced during a study of beta chain features in type 1 diabetes. Study results and limitations: TCRB CDR3s from Type 1 diabetes patients were moderately but significantly shorter in all four CD4+ subsets.

As regards this clone: What it binds is not known.

Sequenced material consisted of expressed TCRB transcripts (all of the isolated RNA was reverse transcribed). The repertoire was sequenced with immunoSEQ multiplex PCR; TCRdb's copy has only in-frame clones and lacks some. The table records roughly 260,000 clones, about 20% of them present only once. J lost 6 bases, V lost 8 bases, and 9 bases had no gene match. This CDR3 contains 13 residues. The germline V gene encodes CDR1 SNHLY and CDR2 FYNNEI. The rearrangement joins TRBV2 to TRBJ1-2, with 7 bases aligning to TRBD1. The receptor's source is a middle-aged woman with type 1 diabetes. The specimen sequenced was naive CD4+ T cells from blood. CDR3: CASDRDPLDGYTF. CDR3 nucleotides: TGTGCCAGCGACAGGGACCCCCTGGATGGCTACACCTTC.